The 22 T cell receptor beta chains reported below all come from one sample, sequenced in a study of T cell repertoires in ileal Crohn's disease. Time point specified: neoterminal ileum biopsy at postoperative endoscopy, about 6 months after surgery. The assay was immunoSEQ multiplex PCR, and TCRdb's table has in-frame clones only and misses some. The sample yields more than 15,000 clones, around 70% seen once. The specimen sequenced was ileal tissue. Receptors were obtained from an adult with Crohn's disease.

The rearrangement joins TRBV6-9 to TRBJ2-5; a possible D gene is TRBD2 (5 bases). The CDR3 consists of 16 residues. Germline CDR1 and CDR2: MNHGY and SVAAGI. V lost 2 bases, J lost 2 bases, and 15 bases lay in between. The CDR3 loop is CASSYRRGSCQETQYF. Written as DNA, the CDR3 is TGTGCCAGCAGTTATCGTCGGGGTTCTTGTCAAGAGACCCAGTACTTC.

This sequence joins TRBV30 and TRBJ2-3; D is possibly TRBD2 (6 bases). V was cut by 1 base and J by 3 bases, with 14 bases left in between. This CDR3 has 15 amino acids. CDR1 and CDR2 from the germline V gene are GTSNPN and SVGIG (reference sequence). Here the CDR3 reads CAWSGGSGVTDTQYF. The DNA of the CDR3 is TGTGCCTGGAGTGGGGGTAGCGGCGTGACAGATACGCAGTATTTT. The variable domain in full, completed from reference TRBV30 and TRBJ2-3, reads SQTIHQWPATLVQPVGSPLSLECTVEGTSNPNLYWYRQAAGRGLQLLFYSVGIGQISSEVPQNLSASRPQDRQFILSSKKLLLSDSGFYLCAWSGGSGVTDTQYFGPGTRLTVL.

The gene calls are TRBV2 and TRBJ2-5; D is possibly TRBD1 (6 bases). CDR1 and CDR2 (germline): SNHLY, FYNNEI. The CDR3 consists of 11 residues. With 7 bases removed from V and 3 bases from J, the gap between germline ends came to 6 bases. CDR3 loop: CASTGEETQYF. DNA for the CDR3: TGTGCCAGCACAGGGGAAGAGACCCAGTACTTC.

A few counts support this clone. The J gene is TRBJ2-5, the V gene TRBV5-6, with D possibly being TRBD2 (6 bases). CDR3 length: 13 residues. Trimming removed 2 bases from V and 10 bases from J, with 15 bases in between. Germline CDR1 reads SGHDT; CDR2 reads YYEEEE. Here the CDR3 reads CASSFPAREVQYF. The CDR3 nucleotides read TGTGCCAGCAGCTTCCCCGCGAGGGAGGTCCAGTACTTC.

The gene calls are TRBV11-2 and TRBJ1-6; TRBD1 is a possible D gene (6 bases). CDR1 SGHAT and CDR2 FQNNGV come from the germline V gene. V shed 1 base and J shed 9 bases, with 13 bases lying between them. The CDR3 sequence is 15 residues long. CDR3 in amino acids: CASSLVGGRGSPLHF. As DNA, the CDR3 is TGTGCCAGCAGCTTAGTCGGGGGGCGAGGTTCACCCCTCCACTTT.

The rearrangement links TRBV5-1 to TRBJ2-3; TRBD2 matches at 10 bases. CDR1 is SGHRS and CDR2 is YFSETQ in the germline V gene. CDR3 length: 15 residues. Trimming cost V 5 bases and J 6 bases; bases outside gene matches: 9. CDR3 protein: CASSWSGRALDTQYF. The DNA of the CDR3 is TGCGCCAGCAGTTGGAGCGGGAGGGCCTTGGATACGCAGTATTTT.

The V call is TRBV6-1, the J call TRBJ2-5, with TRBD1 matching over 7 bases. The length of the CDR3 is 12 residues. From germline, CDR1 is MNHNS and CDR2 SASEGT. V trimming: 10 bases; J trimming: 4 bases; junction bases outside the gene matches: 6. The CDR3 DNA reads as TGTGCCACCCTGACAGGGAGAGAGACCCAGTACTTC. This encodes CATLTGRETQYF.

The chain joins TRBV7-2 to TRBJ1-2, with 7 bases lining up with TRBD1. With V trimmed by 5 bases and J by 8 bases, 11 bases remained unmatched. The CDR3 contains 14 residues. Germline V gene sequence: CDR1 SGHTA, CDR2 FQGNSA. The CDR3 nucleotides are TGTGCCAGCAGCACTACAGGGGTTTGGAGCGGCTACACCTTC. Amino acids: CASSTTGVWSGYTF.

The CDR3, as DNA: TGCAGCGCTGCGGGACAGTCTAATGAAAAACTGTTTTTT. Its translation is CSAAGQSNEKLFF. The V call is TRBV29-1, the J call TRBJ1-4; 7 nucleotides agree with TRBD1. The V segment lost 7 bases and the J segment 3 bases; nucleotides outside the gene matches: 5. The CDR3 spans 13 residues. Germline CDR1 is SQVTM and CDR2 is ANQGSEA. The entire variable domain, with the rest obtained from reference TRBV29-1 and TRBJ1-4, is as follows: SAVISQKPSRDICQRGTSLTIQCQVDSQVTMMFWYRQQPGQSLTLIATANQGSEATYESGFVIDKFPISRPNLTFSTLTVSNMSPEDSSIYLCSAAGQSNEKLFFGSGTQLSVL.

This clone appeared a few times. CDR3 DNA sequence: TGTGCCAGCAGCTTAGAACAGATAGGGACAGGGTGGGGAGAAGCTTTCTTT. This gives the protein CASSLEQIGTGWGEAFF. V and J are TRBV7-9 and TRBJ1-1, with 9 bases aligning to TRBD1. The junction had 14 bases not matched to a gene; V was cut back by 1 base and J by 8 bases. The CDR3 is 17 residues long. Germline CDR1 SEHNR, CDR2 FQNEAQ (reference sequence). Full variable domain (remainder filled in from reference TRBV7-9 and TRBJ1-1): DTGVSQNPRHKITKRGQNVTFRCDPISEHNRLYWYRQTLGQGPEFLTYFQNEAQLEKSRLLSDRFSAERPKGSFSTLEIQRTEQGDSAMYLCASSLEQIGTGWGEAFFGQGTRLTVV.

This clone occurred once. This sequence joins TRBV5-6 and TRBJ2-5; 12 nucleotides align to TRBD2. This CDR3 region has 15 residues. With V trimmed by 0 bases and J by 5 bases, 2 bases remained unmatched. CDR1 is SGHDT and CDR2 is YYEEEE in the germline V gene. For the CDR3, the DNA is TGTGCCAGCAGCTTGGGGACTAGCGGGGTCGAGACCCAGTACTTC. Translation gives CASSLGTSGVETQYF.

This chain uses TRBV4-3 with TRBJ1-4; no clear D. The CDR3 has 15 amino acids. CDR1 is LGHNA, CDR2 YSLEER, per germline. Trimming removed 0 bases from V and 8 bases from J, with 13 bases in between. The CDR3 sequence: CASSQERGRAEKLFF. CDR3 DNA sequence: TGCGCCAGCAGCCAAGAAAGAGGGCGGGCCGAAAAACTGTTTTTT.

V and J are TRBV15 and TRBJ2-1; 10 bases are a match to TRBD2. V gave up 0 bases and J gave up 5 bases; unmatched junction bases: 1. This CDR3 spans 15 amino acids. Per germline, CDR1 LNHNV and CDR2 YYDKDF (reference sequence). The CDR3: CATSRELAGNNEQFF. The CDR3 DNA follows: TGTGCCACCAGCAGAGAACTAGCGGGGAACAATGAGCAGTTCTTC.

The chain combines TRBV5-4 with TRBJ2-1, with 8 nucleotides matching TRBD1. The CDR3 length is 15 residues. V lost 5 bases to trimming and J lost 3 bases; unmatched junction nucleotides: 7. Germline V CDR1 and CDR2: SGHNT, YYREEE (reference sequence). The CDR3 sequence: CASRSGQGVYNEQFF. The CDR3 DNA reads as TGTGCCAGCAGGAGCGGACAGGGTGTCTACAATGAGCAGTTCTTC.

The chain joins TRBV9 to TRBJ2-5, with TRBD2 as a possible D gene (6 bases). Germline CDR1 and CDR2: SGDLS and YYNGEE. CDR3 length: 15 residues. Trimming took 2 bases from V and 5 from J, leaving 16 bases between them. The CDR3 is CASSVSSAAGETQYF. CDR3 nucleotides: TGTGCCAGCAGCGTCTCTAGCGCAGCAGGGGAGACCCAGTACTTC. The full variable domain, in which reference TRBV9 and TRBJ2-5 provide the parts outside the CDR3, is DSGVTQTPKHLITATGQRVTLRCSPRSGDLSVYWYQQSLDQGLQFLIQYYNGEERAKGNILERFSAQQFPDLHSELNLSSLELGDSALYFCASSVSSAAGETQYFGPGTRLLVL.

This clone has a handful of counts. One end of the junction varies from germline; a read error may be responsible. V is TRBV13 and J is TRBJ2-5; D might be TRBD1 (6 bases). The V gene's germline CDR1 is PRHDT and CDR2 FYEKMQ (reference sequence). The CDR3 contains 13 residues. The CDR3 nucleotides are TGTGCCAGCAGCCCGGGACACCAAAAGACCCAGTACTTC. This sequence encodes CASSPGHQKTQYF.

This clone was seen just once. The CDR3 sequence: CASSTSGTTYEQYF. CDR3 in DNA: TGTGCCAGCAGCACGTCCGGGACAACCTACGAGCAGTACTTC. The chain links TRBV9 to TRBJ2-7; tentatively, D is TRBD1 (6 bases). The CDR3 sequence is 14 residues long. The germline V and J ends were trimmed by 4 bases and 2 bases, with 13 bases remaining between them. The germline CDR1 and CDR2 sequences are SGDLS and YYNGEE. The full variable domain, completed using reference TRBV9 and TRBJ2-7, is DSGVTQTPKHLITATGQRVTLRCSPRSGDLSVYWYQQSLDQGLQFLIQYYNGEERAKGNILERFSAQQFPDLHSELNLSSLELGDSALYFCASSTSGTTYEQYFGPGTRLTVT.

V gene TRBV30 combines with J gene TRBJ1-1; tentatively, D is TRBD1 (5 bases). V was pared by 3 bases and J by 7 bases, with 9 bases between. Germline loops: CDR1 GTSNPN, CDR2 SVGIG (reference sequence). The CDR3 extends over 11 amino acids. CDR3 in amino acids: CAWSGGGEAFF. In nucleotides, the CDR3 is TGTGCCTGGAGCGGCGGGGGTGAAGCTTTCTTT. The full variable domain, with the rest looked up from reference TRBV30 and TRBJ1-1, is SQTIHQWPATLVQPVGSPLSLECTVEGTSNPNLYWYRQAAGRGLQLLFYSVGIGQISSEVPQNLSASRPQDRQFILSSKKLLLSDSGFYLCAWSGGGEAFFGQGTRLTVV.

The chain has TRBV6-4 and TRBJ2-1, with a weak D call TRBD1 (6 bases). V was shortened by 4 bases and J by 3 bases, with 16 bases between the two germline ends. The length of the CDR3 is 16 residues. CDR1 is MRHNA and CDR2 is SNTAGT in the germline V gene. The CDR3 is CASSGGPGHHYNEQFF. CDR3 bases: TGTGCCAGCAGTGGAGGCCCGGGACACCACTACAATGAGCAGTTCTTC.

V is TRBV5-1 and J is TRBJ2-7; 11 positions agree with TRBD2. Germline lookup yields CDR1 SGHRS and CDR2 YFSETQ. V was pared by 3 bases and J by 3 bases, with 5 bases of the junction left unmatched. The CDR3 sequence is 15 residues long. Here the CDR3 DNA reads TGCGCCAGCAGCTCCTTAGCGGGGGGGAACTACGAGCAGTACTTC. Residues: CASSSLAGGNYEQYF. Together with reference TRBV5-1 and TRBJ2-7, the CDR3 gives the full variable domain: KAGVTQTPRYLIKTRGQQVTLSCSPISGHRSVSWYQQTPGQGLQFLFEYFSETQRNKGNFPGRFSGRQFSNSRSEMNVSTLELGDSALYLCASSSLAGGNYEQYFGPGTRLTVT.

The chain carries TRBV5-1 and TRBJ2-2; D remains ambiguous. V was pared by 4 bases and J by 5 bases, with 12 bases between. This CDR3 is 14 amino acids long. CDR1 is SGHRS and CDR2 is YFSETQ in the germline V gene. The CDR3 reads CASSPAPRTGELFF. The DNA of the CDR3 is TGCGCCAGCAGCCCCGCACCCAGAACCGGGGAGCTGTTTTTT.

The chain recombines TRBV10-2 with TRBJ1-2, with D unclear. The CDR3 has 13 residues. Germline CDR1 and CDR2: WSHSY and SAAADI. The V end was cut by 3 bases, the J end by 13 bases, with 18 bases between. In DNA, the CDR3 is TGCGCCAGCAGTGAATTCCAGGATGGGTTCCTCACCTTC. It specifies CASSEFQDGFLTF.